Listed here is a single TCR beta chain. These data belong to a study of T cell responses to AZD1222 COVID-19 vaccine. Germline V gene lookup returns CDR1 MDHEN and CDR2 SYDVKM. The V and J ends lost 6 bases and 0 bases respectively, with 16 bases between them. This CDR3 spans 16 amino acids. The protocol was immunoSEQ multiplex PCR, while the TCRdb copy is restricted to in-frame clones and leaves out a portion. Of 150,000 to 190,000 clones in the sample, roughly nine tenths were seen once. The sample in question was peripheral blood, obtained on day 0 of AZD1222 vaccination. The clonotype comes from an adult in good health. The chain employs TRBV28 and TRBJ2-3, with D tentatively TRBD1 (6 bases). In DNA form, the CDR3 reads TGTGCCAGCAGGCAACAACAGGGAGTTAGCACAGATACGCAGTATTTT. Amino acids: CASRQQQGVSTDTQYF.